A selection of T cell receptor beta chains follows, all from one sample in a study of cytomegalovirus exposure and HLA in healthy donors. Profiled with immunoSEQ multiplex PCR; TCRdb holds only in-frame clones, not every one. The sample has about 240,000 clones; around 87% are singletons. Sequenced sample: PBMCs. These receptors came from a woman aged 25 to 39 in good health and CMV-seropositive. Both conserved end residues are part of each CDR3. A clone size is listed for some rows: how often the clone was seen (once, few, many), or a class if it is expanded.

v_call | clone_size | cdr3_aa
TRBV6-1 | - | CASNPLAGRADTQYF
TRBV19 | - | CASMRADSGANVLTF
TRBV27 | - | CASRLAGEGSGEQFF
TRBV11-3 | - | CASSRRGPGANVLTF
TRBV2 | - | CASRRSSGDSNQPQHF
TRBV15 | - | CATSYGGQSYEQYF
TRBV19 | once | CASSIGRGLAGRDEQFF
TRBV2 | - | CASSTNGRGVSNQPQHF
TRBV5-1 | - | CASSLETYTEAFF
TRBV27 | - | CASSLQGHLSGYTF
TRBV28 | few | CASTSSGHPSSYNEQFF
TRBV27 | - | CASREMTGRYEQYF
TRBV4-1 | - | CASSPSVNTDTQYF
TRBV23-1 | - | CASSLYGGNTTEAFF
TRBV7-6 | - | CASSPGGQGAAEQYF
TRBV10-3 | - | CAISDERYTQYF
TRBV5-1 | - | CASSSGRAKNIQYF
TRBV5-1 | - | CASSSVRDTQETQYF